Below are 11 T cell receptor beta chains sequenced from a single sample in a study of shared clonotypes between healthy human individuals. The protocol was immunoSEQ multiplex PCR, while the TCRdb copy is restricted to in-frame clones and leaves out a portion. The sample shows around 560,000 clones, around 96% of them seen only once. The naive CD8 subset, CD45RO-negative cells positively selected for CCR7, excluded terminally differentiated effector memory CD45RA+ cells. Source material: naive CD8+ T cells sorted from blood. Every receptor here comes from a woman aged 25-40 years in good health.

The rearrangement uses TRBV7-6 and TRBJ2-3, with D perhaps given as TRBD1 or TRBD2 (5 bases each). The germline gives CDR1 SGHVS, CDR2 FNYEAQ. CDR3 length: 14 residues. V gave up 5 bases and J gave up 4 bases, with 13 bases separating them. The CDR3 sequence is CASSPGPGPDTQYF. The CDR3 DNA sequence: TGTGCCAGCAGCCCCGGCCCGGGGCCAGATACGCAGTATTTT.

This clone was observed once. This chain connects TRBV5-6 to TRBJ2-1; D may be TRBD1 or TRBD2 (5 bases each). In germline, CDR1 is SGHDT, CDR2 YYEEEE. CDR3 size: 14 residues. With 0 bases removed from V and 10 bases from J, the gap between germline ends came to 14 bases. The DNA for the CDR3 is TGTGCCAGCAGCTTGGGTGGGGACGATAAAGAGCAGTTCTTC. Translated: CASSLGGDDKEQFF.

The chain combines TRBV19 with TRBJ2-7; D is perhaps TRBD1 (5 bases). The CDR3 contains 14 residues. V lost 5 bases to trimming and J lost 0 bases, with 11 bases between them. Per the germline V gene, CDR1 is LNHDA and CDR2 is SQIVND (reference sequence). For the CDR3, the DNA is TGTGCCAGTAGTTCAGGGCCTGGCTCCTACGAGCAGTACTTC. Its translation: CASSSGPGSYEQYF. The full variable domain, completed using reference TRBV19 and TRBJ2-7, is DGGITQSPKYLFRKEGQNVTLSCEQNLNHDAMYWYRQDPGQGLRLIYYSQIVNDFQKGDIAEGYSVSREKKESFPLTVTSAQKNPTAFYLCASSSGPGSYEQYFGPGTRLTVT.

This chain joins TRBV28 and TRBJ2-3, with TRBD2 matching over 10 bases. The germline V gene encodes CDR1 MDHEN and CDR2 SYDVKM. The CDR3 is 14 residues long. J gave up 2 bases and V 7 bases, and 3 bases lay outside the gene matches. The CDR3 is CASNGLAATDTQYF. CDR3 DNA sequence: TGTGCCAGCAACGGACTAGCGGCCACAGATACGCAGTATTTT.

The chain's CDR3 is CAWSVLREGIYEQYF. Here the CDR3 DNA reads TGTGCCTGGAGTGTATTGCGGGAGGGGATCTACGAGCAGTACTTC. The gene calls are TRBV30 and TRBJ2-7, with 9 bases identical to TRBD2. The trim removed 0 bases at V and 3 bases at J, leaving 6 bases unmatched. The germline V gene encodes CDR1 GTSNPN and CDR2 SVGIG (reference sequence). CDR3 length: 15 amino acids.

The chain couples TRBV7-9 to TRBJ2-7; 7 nucleotides align to TRBD1. V lost 1 base, J lost 5 bases, and 8 bases stayed unmatched. This CDR3 is built from 15 residues. In germline, CDR1 is SEHNR, CDR2 FQNEAQ (reference sequence). CDR3 coding DNA: TGTGCCAGCAGCTTAGGACAGGGACAAGTCAACGAGCAGTACTTC. This gives the protein CASSLGQGQVNEQYF.

This clone was found once. The chain carries TRBV27 and TRBJ1-1; tentative D call: TRBD1 (6 bases). Trimming took off 5 bases at V and 4 bases at J, with 17 bases between the two ends. The CDR3 runs to 15 residues. From germline, CDR1 is MNHEY and CDR2 SMNVEV (reference sequence). The CDR3 reads CASSQTGYVGTEAFF. The CDR3 DNA reads TGTGCCAGCAGTCAAACAGGGTATGTGGGCACTGAAGCTTTCTTT.

The chain joins TRBV18 to TRBJ2-6; a weak D match, TRBD1 (5 bases). The CDR3 is made up of 18 amino acids. Germline V gives CDR1 KGHSH, CDR2 LQKENI. Trimming removed 2 bases at V and 3 bases at J, with 17 bases between. The CDR3 region has the DNA TGTGCCAGCTCACCATCCGGCAGGGTAGCTTTTGGGGCCAACGTCCTGACTTTC. This codes for CASSPSGRVAFGANVLTF.

The chain couples TRBV5-1 to TRBJ1-2, with TRBD1 identical over 8 bases. Losses at the gene ends were 0 bases for V and 7 bases for J; bases not matched to a gene: 11. The CDR3 has 16 residues. Germline CDR1 and CDR2: SGHRS and YFSETQ. CDR3 region: CASSLELGRGLPGYTF. CDR3 bases: TGCGCCAGCAGCTTGGAACTAGGCAGGGGGCTTCCTGGCTACACCTTC.

The V gene is TRBV4-1, the J gene TRBJ1-1; no firm D call. V lost 4 bases and J 1 base, leaving 10 bases between the germline ends. CDR3 size: 14 residues. Germline V gene sequence: CDR1 MGHRA, CDR2 YSYEKL. The CDR3 region has the DNA TGCGCCAGCAGCCCGGCGGTGCCGAACACTGAAGCTTTCTTT. Amino acid sequence: CASSPAVPNTEAFF.

This chain's CDR3 is CATSSQKLAGNTIYF. The CDR3 region has the DNA TGTGCCACCAGCAGCCAGAAGTTAGCTGGAAACACCATATATTTT. The chain carries TRBV15 and TRBJ1-3, with unresolved D. Germline V gene lookup returns CDR1 LNHNV and CDR2 YYDKDF (reference sequence). The CDR3 runs 15 residues. Trimming removed 3 bases at V and 2 bases at J, with 11 bases between.